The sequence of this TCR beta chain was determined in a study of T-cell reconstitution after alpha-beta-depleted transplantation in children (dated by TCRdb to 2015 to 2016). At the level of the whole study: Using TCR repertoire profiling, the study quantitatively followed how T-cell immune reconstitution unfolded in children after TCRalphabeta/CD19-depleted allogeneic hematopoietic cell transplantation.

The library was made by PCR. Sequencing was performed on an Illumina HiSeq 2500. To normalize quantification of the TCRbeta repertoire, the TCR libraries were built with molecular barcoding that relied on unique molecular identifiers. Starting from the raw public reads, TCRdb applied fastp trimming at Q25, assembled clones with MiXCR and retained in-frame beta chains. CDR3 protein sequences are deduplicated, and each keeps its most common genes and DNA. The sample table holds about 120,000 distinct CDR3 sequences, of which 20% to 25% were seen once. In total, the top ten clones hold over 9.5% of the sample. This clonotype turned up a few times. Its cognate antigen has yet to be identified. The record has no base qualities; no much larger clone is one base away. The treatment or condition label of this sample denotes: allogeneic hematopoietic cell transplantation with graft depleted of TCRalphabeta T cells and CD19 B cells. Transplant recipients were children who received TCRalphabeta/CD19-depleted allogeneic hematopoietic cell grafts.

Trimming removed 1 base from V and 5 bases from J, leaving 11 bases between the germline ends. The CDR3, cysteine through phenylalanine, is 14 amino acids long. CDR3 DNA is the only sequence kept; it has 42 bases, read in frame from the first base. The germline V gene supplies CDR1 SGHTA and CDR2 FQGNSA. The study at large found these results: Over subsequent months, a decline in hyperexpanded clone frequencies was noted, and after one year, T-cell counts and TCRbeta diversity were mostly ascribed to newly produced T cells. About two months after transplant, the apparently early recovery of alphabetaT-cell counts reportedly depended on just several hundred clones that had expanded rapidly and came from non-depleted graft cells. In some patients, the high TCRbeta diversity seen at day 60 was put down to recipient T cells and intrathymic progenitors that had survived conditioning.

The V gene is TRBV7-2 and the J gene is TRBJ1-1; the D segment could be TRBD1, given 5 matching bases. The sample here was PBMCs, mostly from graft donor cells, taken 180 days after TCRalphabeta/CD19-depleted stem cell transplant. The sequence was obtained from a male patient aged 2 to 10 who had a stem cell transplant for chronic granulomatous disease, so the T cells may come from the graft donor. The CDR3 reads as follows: CASSLDPGHTEAFF. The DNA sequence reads TGTGCCAGCAGCTTAGATCCAGGGCATACTGAAGCTTTCTTT.